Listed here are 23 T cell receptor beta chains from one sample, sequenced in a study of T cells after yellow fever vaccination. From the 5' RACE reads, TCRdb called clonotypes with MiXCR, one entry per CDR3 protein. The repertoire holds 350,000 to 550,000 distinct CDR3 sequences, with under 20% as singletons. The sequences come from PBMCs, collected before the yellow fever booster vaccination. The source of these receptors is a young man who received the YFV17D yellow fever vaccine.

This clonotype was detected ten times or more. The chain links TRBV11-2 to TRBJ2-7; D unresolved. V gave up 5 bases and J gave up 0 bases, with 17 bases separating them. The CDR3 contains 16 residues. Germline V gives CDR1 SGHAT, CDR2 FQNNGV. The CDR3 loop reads CASSHPIGRPSYEQYF. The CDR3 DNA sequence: TGTGCCAGCAGCCACCCCATTGGCAGACCCTCCTACGAGCAGTACTTC.

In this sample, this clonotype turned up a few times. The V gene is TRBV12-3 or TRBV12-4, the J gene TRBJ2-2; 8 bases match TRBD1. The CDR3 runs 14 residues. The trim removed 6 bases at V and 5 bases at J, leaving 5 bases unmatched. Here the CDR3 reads CASRRRQGTGELFF. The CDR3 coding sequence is TGTGCCAGCAGACGCCGACAGGGGACCGGGGAGCTGTTTTTT.

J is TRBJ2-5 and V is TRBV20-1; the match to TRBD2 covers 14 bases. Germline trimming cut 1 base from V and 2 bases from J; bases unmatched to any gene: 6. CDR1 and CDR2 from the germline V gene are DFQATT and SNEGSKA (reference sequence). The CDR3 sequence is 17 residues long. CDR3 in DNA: TGCAGTGCTAGAGGTCCGGGACTAGCGGGAGCACAAGAGACCCAGTACTTC. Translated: CSARGPGLAGAQETQYF.

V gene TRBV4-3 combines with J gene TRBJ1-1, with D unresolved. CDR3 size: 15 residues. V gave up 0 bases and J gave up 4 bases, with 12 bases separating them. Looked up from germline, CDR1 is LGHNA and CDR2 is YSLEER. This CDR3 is CASSQDSSVGTEAFF. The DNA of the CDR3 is TGCGCCAGCAGCCAAGATAGTTCCGTGGGCACTGAAGCTTTCTTT.

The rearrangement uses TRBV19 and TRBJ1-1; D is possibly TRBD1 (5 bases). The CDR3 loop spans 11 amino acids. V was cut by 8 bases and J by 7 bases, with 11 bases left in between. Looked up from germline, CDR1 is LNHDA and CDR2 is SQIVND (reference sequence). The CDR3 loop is CASDDSSEAFF. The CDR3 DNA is TGTGCCAGTGATGACAGCAGTGAAGCTTTCTTT.

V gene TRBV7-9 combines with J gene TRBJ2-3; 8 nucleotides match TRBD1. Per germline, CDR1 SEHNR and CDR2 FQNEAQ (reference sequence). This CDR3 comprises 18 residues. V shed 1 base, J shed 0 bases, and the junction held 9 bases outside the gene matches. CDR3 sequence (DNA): TGTGCCAGCAGCTTAGTTCTCCAGGGGGCGACGAGCACAGATACGCAGTATTTT. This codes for CASSLVLQGATSTDTQYF.

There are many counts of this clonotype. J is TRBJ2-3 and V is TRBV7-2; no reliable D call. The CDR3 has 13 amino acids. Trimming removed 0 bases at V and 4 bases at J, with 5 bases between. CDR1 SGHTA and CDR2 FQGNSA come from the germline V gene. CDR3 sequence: CASSLAVADTQYF. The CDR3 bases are TGTGCCAGCAGCTTAGCCGTGGCAGATACGCAGTATTTT.

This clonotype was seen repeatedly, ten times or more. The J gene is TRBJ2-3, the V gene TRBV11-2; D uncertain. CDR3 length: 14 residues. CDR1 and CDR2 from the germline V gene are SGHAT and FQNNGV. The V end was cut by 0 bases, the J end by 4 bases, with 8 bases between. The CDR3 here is CASSLDRSSDTQYF. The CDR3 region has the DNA TGTGCCAGCAGCTTAGACAGGTCTTCAGATACGCAGTATTTT.

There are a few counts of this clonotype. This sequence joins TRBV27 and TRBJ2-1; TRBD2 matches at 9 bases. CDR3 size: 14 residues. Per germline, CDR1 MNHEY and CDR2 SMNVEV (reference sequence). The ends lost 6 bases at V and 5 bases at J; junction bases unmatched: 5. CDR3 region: CASRRSGGNNEQFF. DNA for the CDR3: TGTGCCAGCAGGCGTAGCGGGGGAAACAATGAGCAGTTCTTC.

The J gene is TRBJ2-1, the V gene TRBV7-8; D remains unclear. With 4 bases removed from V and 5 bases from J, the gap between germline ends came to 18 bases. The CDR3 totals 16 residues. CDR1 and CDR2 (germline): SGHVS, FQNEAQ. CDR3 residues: CASSSPSRRYDNEQFF. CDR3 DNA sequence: TGTGCCAGCAGCTCCCCCTCGCGTAGGTACGACAATGAGCAGTTCTTC.

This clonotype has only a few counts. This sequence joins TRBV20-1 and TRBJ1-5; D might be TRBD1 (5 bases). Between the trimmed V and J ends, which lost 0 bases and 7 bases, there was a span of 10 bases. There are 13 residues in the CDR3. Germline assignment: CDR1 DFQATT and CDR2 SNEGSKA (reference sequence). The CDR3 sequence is CSAREGRGQPQHF. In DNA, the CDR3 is TGCAGTGCTAGAGAGGGGCGCGGACAGCCCCAGCATTTT.

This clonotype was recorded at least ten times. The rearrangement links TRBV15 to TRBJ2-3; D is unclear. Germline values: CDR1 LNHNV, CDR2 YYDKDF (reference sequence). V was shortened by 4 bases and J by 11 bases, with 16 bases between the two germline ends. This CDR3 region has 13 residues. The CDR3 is CATSNYGTPRQYF. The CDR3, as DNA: TGTGCCACCAGCAATTACGGCACCCCTAGGCAGTATTTT.

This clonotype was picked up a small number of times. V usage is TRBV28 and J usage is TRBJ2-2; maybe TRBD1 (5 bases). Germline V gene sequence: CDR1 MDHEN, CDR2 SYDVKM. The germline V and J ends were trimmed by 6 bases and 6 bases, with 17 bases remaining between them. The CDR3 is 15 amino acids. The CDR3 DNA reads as TGTGCCAGCAGGCCATCCCCTGGGGCCGCCGGGGAGCTGTTTTTT. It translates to CASRPSPGAAGELFF.

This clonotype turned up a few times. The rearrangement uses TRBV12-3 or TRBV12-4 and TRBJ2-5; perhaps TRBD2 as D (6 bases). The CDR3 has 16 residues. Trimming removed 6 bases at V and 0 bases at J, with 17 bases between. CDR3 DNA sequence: TGTGCCAGCAGATTCAATAGCGGAAGGTACCAAGAGACCCAGTACTTC. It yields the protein CASRFNSGRYQETQYF.

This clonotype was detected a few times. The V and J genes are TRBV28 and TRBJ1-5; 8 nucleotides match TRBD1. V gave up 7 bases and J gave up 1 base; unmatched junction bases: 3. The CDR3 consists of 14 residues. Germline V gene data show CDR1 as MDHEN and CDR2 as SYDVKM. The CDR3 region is CASNQGASNQPQHF. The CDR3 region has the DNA TGTGCCAGCAACCAGGGGGCGAGCAATCAGCCCCAGCATTTT.

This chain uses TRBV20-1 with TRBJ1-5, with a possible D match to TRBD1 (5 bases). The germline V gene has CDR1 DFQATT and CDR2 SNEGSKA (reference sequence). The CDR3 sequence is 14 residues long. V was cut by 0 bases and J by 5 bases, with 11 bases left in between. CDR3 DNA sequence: TGCAGTGCTAGAGAAGGAGGGGACGATCAGCCCCAGCATTTT. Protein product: CSAREGGDDQPQHF.

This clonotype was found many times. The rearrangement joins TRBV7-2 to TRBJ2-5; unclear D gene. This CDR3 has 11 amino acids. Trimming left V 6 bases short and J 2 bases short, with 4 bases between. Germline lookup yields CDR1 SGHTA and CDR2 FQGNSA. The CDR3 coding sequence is TGTGCCAGCAGGAATCAAGAGACCCAGTACTTC. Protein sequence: CASRNQETQYF. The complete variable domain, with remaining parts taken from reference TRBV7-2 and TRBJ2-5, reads GAGVSQSPSNKVTEKGKDVELRCDPISGHTALYWYRQSLGQGLEFLIYFQGNSAPDKSGLPSDRFSAERTGGSVSTLTIQRTQQEDSAVYLCASRNQETQYFGPGTRLLVL.

The CDR3 bases are TGTGCCAGCACAAAGGGTCAGAGCTCTGGGGCCAACGTCCTGACTTTC. This sequence encodes CASTKGQSSGANVLTF. This sequence joins TRBV2 and TRBJ2-6; D unclear. CDR1 is SNHLY and CDR2 is FYNNEI in the germline V gene. The CDR3 has 16 amino acids. V gave up 7 bases and J gave up 0 bases, with 13 bases separating them. Full variable domain (rest looked up from reference TRBV2 and TRBJ2-6): EPEVTQTPSHQVTQMGQEVILRCVPISNHLYFYWYRQILGQKVEFLVSFYNNEISEKSEIFDDQFSVERPDGSNFTLKIRSTKLEDSAMYFCASTKGQSSGANVLTFGAGSRLTVL.

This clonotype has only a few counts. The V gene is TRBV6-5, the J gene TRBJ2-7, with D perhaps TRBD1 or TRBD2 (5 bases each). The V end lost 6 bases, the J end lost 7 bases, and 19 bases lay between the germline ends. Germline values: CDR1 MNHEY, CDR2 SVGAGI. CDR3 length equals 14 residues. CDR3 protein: CASRDRDSREEQYV. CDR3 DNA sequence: TGTGCCAGCAGAGACCGAGACAGCAGGGAGGAGCAGTACGTC.

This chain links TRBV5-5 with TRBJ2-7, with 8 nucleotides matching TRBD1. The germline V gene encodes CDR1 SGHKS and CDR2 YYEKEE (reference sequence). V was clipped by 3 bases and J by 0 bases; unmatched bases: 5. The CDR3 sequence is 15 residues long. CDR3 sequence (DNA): TGTGCCAGCAGCTCGACAGGGGTTCCCTCCTACGAGCAGTACGTC. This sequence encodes CASSSTGVPSYEQYV.

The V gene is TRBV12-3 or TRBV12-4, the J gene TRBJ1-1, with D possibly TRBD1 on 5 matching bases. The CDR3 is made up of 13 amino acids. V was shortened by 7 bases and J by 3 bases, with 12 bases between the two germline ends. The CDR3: CASTRDRYTEAFF. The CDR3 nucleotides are TGTGCCAGCACCCGGGACCGATACACTGAAGCTTTCTTT.

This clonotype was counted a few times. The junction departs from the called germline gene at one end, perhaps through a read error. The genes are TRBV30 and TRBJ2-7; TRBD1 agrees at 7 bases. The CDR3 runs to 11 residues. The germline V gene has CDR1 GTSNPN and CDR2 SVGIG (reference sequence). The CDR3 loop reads CAWSVQSRQGF. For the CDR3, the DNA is TGTGCCTGGAGTGTACAATCGCGACAGGGCTTC.

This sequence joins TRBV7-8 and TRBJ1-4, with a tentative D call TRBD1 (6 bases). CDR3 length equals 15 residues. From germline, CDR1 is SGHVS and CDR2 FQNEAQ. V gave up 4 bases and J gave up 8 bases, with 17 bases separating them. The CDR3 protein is CASSYTQGRLEKLFF. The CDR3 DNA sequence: TGTGCCAGCAGCTATACACAGGGCCGGTTGGAAAAACTGTTTTTT.